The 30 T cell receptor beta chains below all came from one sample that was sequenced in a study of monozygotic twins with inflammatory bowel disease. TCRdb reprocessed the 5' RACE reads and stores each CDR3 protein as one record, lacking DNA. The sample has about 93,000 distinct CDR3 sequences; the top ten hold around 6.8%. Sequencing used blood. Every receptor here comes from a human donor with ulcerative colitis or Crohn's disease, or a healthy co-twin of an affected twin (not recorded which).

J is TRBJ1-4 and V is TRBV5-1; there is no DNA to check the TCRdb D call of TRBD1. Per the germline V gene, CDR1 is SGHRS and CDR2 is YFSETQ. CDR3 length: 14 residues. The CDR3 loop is CASSSGTGNEKLFF.

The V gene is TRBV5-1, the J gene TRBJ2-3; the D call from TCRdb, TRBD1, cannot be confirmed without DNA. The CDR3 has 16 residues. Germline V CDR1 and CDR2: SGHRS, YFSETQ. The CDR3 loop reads CASNPTRTYSTDTQYF.

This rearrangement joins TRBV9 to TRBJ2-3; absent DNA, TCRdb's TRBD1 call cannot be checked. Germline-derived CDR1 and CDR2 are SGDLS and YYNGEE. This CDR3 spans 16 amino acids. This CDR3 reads CASSAHPGGGTDTQYF.

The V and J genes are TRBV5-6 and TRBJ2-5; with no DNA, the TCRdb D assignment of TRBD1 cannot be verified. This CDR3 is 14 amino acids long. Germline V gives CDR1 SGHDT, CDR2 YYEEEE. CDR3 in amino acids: CASSRPGYQETQYF. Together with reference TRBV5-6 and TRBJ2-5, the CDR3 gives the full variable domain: DAGVTQSPTHLIKTRGQQVTLRCSPKSGHDTVSWYQQALGQGPQFIFQYYEEEERQRGNFPDRFSGHQFPNYSSELNVNALLLGDSALYLCASSRPGYQETQYFGPGTRLLVL.

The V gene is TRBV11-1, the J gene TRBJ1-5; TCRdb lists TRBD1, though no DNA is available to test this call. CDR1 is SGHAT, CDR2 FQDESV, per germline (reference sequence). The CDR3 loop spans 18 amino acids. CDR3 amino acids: CASSLGTYRSSDNQPQHF. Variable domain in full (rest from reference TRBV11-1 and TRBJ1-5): EAEVAQSPRYKITEKSQAVAFWCDPISGHATLYWYRQILGQGPELLVQFQDESVVDDSQLPKDRFSAERLKGVDSTLKIQPAELGDSAMYLCASSLGTYRSSDNQPQHFGDGTRLSIL.

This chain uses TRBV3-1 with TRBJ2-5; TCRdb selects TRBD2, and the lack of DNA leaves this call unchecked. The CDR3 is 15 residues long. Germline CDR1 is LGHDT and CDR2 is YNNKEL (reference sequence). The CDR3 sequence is CASSQGLAGGGPQYF.

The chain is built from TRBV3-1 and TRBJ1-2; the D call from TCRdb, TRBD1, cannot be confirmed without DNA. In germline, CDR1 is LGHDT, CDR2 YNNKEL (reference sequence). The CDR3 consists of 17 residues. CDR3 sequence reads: CASSQDDRGRTNYGYTF. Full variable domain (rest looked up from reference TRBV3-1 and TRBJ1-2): DTAVSQTPKYLVTQMGNDKSIKCEQNLGHDTMYWYKQDSKKFLKIMFSYNNKELIINETVPNRFSPKSPDKAHLNLHINSLELGDSAVYFCASSQDDRGRTNYGYTFGSGTRLTVV.

The CDR3 reads CASSQDGVVSEAFF. V gene TRBV4-2 combines with J gene TRBJ1-1. There are 14 residues in the CDR3. Germline V gene lookup returns CDR1 LGHNA and CDR2 YNFKEQ.

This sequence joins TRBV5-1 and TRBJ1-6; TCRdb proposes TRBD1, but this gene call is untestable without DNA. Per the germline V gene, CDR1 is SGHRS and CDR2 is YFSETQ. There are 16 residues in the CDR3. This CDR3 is CASSLSGDRYNSPLHF.

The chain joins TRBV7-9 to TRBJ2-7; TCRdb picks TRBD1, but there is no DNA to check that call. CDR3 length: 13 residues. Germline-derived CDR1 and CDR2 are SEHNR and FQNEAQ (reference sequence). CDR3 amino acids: CASSWSPNYEQYF.

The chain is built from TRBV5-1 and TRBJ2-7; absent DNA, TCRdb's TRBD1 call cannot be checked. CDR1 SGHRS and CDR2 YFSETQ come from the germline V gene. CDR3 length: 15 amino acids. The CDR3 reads CASSPAAGDNYEQYF. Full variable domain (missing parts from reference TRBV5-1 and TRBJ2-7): KAGVTQTPRYLIKTRGQQVTLSCSPISGHRSVSWYQQTPGQGLQFLFEYFSETQRNKGNFPGRFSGRQFSNSRSEMNVSTLELGDSALYLCASSPAAGDNYEQYFGPGTRLTVT.

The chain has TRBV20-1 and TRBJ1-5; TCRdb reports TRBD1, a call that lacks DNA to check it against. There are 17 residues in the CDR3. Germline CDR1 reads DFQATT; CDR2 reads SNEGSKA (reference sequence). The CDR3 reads CSARDLFGTVDNQPQHF.

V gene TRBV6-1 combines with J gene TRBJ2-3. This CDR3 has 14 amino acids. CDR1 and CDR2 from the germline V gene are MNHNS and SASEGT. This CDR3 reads CASSDDLITDTQYF.

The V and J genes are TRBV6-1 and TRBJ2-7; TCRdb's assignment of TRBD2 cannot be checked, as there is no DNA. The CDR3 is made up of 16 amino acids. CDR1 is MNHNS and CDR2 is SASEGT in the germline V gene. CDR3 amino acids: CASSPGEGTSWVEQYF.

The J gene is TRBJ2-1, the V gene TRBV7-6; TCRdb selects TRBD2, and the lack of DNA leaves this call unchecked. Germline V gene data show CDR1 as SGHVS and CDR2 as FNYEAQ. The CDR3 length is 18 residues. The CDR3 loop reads CASSATSGGASSYNEQFF.

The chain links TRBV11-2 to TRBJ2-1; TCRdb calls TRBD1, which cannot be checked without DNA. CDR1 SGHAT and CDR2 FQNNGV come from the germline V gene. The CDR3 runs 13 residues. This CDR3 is CASSLEVGAPYFF.

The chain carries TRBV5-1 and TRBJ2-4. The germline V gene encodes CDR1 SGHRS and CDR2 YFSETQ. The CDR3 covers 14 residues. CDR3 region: CASSLAREKNIQYF.

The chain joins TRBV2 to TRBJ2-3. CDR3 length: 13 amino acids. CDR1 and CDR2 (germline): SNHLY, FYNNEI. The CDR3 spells CASSEALTDTQYF.

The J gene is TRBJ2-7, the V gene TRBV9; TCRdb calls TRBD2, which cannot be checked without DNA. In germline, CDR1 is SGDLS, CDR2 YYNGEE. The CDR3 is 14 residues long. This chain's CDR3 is CASSAGGPTYEQYF. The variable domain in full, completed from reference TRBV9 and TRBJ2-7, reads DSGVTQTPKHLITATGQRVTLRCSPRSGDLSVYWYQQSLDQGLQFLIQYYNGEERAKGNILERFSAQQFPDLHSELNLSSLELGDSALYFCASSAGGPTYEQYFGPGTRLTVT.

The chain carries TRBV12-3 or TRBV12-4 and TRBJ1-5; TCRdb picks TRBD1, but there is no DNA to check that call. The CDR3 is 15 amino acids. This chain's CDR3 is CASSLAGQNLRPQHF.

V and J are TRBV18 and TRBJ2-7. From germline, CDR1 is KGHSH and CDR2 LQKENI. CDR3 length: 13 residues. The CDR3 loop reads CASSETVSYEQYF.

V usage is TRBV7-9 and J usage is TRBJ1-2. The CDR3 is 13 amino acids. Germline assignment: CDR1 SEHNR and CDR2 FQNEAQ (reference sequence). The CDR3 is CASSFVGVHSYTF.

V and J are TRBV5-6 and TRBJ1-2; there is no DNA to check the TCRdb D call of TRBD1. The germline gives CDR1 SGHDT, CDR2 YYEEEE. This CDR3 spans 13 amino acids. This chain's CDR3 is CASSAPGLYGYTF.

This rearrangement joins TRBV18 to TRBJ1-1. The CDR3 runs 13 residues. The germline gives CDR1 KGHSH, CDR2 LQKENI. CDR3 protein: CASSLGENTEAFF.

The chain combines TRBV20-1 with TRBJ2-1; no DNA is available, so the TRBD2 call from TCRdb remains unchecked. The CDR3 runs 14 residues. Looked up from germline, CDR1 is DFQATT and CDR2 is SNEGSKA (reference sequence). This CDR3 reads CSARGDSTYNEQFF.

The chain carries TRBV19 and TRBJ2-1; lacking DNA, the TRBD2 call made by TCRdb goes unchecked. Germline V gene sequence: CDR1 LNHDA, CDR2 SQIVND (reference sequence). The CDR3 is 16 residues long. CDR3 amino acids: CVSSISGRDLRREQFF.

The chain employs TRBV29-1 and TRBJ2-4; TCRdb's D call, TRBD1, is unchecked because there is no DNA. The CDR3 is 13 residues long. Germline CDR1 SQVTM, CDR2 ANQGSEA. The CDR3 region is CSVEQQGVGIQYF. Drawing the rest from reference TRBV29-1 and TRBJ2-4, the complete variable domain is SAVISQKPSRDICQRGTSLTIQCQVDSQVTMMFWYRQQPGQSLTLIATANQGSEATYESGFVIDKFPISRPNLTFSTLTVSNMSPEDSSIYLCSVEQQGVGIQYFGAGTRLSVL.

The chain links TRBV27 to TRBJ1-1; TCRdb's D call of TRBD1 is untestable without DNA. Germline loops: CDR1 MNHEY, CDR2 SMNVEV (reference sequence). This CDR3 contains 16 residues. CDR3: CASSVWTGGKFAEAFF.

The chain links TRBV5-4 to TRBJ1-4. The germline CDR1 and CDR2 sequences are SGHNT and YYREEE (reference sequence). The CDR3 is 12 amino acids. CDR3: CASSSRNEKLFF.

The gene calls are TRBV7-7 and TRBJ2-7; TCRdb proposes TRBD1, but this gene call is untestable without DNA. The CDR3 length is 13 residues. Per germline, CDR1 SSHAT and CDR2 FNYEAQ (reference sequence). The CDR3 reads CASSFRQWGEQYF.